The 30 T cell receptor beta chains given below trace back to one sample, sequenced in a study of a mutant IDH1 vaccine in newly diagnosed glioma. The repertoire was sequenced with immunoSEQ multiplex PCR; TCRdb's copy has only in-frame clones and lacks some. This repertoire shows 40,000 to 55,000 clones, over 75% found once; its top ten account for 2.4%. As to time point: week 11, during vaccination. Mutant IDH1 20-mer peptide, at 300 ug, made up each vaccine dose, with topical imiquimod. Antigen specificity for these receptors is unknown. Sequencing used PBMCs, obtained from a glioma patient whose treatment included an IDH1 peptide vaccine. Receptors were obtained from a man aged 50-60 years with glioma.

In DNA, the CDR3 is TGTGCCAGCAGTAAGGACAGATCCTCTAATGAAAAACTGTTTTTT. It encodes CASSKDRSSNEKLFF. The V and J genes are TRBV6-6 and TRBJ1-4; a weak D match, TRBD1 (6 bases). CDR3 length: 15 amino acids. The V gene lost 5 bases and the J gene lost 3 bases, with 13 bases spanning the gap. CDR1 MNHNY and CDR2 SVGAGI come from the germline V gene (reference sequence).

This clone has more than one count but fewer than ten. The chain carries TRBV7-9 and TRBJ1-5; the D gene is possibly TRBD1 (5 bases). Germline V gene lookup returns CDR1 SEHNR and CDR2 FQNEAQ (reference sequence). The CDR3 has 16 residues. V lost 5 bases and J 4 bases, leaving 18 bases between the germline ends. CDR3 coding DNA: TGTGCCAGCAGCCTCCACGGGACTTCCTTGAATCAGCCCCAGCATTTT. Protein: CASSLHGTSLNQPQHF.

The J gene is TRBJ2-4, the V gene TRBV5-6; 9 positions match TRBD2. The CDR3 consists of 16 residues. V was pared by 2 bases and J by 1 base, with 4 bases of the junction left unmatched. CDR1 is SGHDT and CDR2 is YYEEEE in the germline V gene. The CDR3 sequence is CASSLLAGAAKNIQYF. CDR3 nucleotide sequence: TGTGCCAGCAGCTTATTAGCGGGAGCGGCCAAAAACATTCAGTACTTC.

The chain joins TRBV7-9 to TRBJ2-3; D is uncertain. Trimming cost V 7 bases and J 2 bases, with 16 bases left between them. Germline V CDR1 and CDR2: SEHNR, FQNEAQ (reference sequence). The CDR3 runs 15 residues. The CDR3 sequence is CASTVRATPTDTQYF. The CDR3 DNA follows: TGTGCCAGCACCGTTCGGGCTACCCCCACAGATACGCAGTATTTT.

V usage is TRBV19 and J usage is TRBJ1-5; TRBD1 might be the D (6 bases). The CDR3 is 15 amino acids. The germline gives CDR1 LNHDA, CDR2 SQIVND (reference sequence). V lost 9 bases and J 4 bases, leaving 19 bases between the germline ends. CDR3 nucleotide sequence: TGTGCCAGCCGCTTAGGGGGATTGGGGAATCAGCCCCAGCATTTT. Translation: CASRLGGLGNQPQHF.

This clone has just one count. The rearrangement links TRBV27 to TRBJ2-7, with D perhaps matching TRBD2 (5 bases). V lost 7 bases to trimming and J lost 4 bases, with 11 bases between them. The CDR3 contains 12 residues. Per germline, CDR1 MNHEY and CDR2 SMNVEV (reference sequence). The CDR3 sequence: CASNPPGYEQYF. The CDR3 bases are TGTGCCAGCAACCCCCCGGGGTACGAGCAGTACTTC.

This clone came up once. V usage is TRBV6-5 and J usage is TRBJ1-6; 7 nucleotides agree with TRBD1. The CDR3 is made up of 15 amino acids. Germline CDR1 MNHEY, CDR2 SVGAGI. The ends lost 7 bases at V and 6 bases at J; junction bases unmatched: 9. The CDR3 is CASTRDRVRNSPLHF. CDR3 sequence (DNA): TGTGCCAGCACCCGCGACAGGGTTCGTAATTCACCCCTCCACTTT.

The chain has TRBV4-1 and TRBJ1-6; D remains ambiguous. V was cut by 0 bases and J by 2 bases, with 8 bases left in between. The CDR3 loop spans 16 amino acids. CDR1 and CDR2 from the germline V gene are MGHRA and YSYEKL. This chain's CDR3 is CASSQEGITYNSPLHF. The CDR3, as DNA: TGCGCCAGCAGCCAAGAGGGGATCACCTATAATTCACCCCTCCACTTT.

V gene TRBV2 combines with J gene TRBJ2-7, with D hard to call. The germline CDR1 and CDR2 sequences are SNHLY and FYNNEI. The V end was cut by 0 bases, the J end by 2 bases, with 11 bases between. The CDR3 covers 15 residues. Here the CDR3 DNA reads TGTGCCAGCAGTGAAGCGAGGCAGGTAACCTACGAGCAGTACTTC. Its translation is CASSEARQVTYEQYF. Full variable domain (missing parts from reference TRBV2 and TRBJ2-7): EPEVTQTPSHQVTQMGQEVILRCVPISNHLYFYWYRQILGQKVEFLVSFYNNEISEKSEIFDDQFSVERPDGSNFTLKIRSTKLEDSAMYFCASSEARQVTYEQYFGPGTRLTVT.

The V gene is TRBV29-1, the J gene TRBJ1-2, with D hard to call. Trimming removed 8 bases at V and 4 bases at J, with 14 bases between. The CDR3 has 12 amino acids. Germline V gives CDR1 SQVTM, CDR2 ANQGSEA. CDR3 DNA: TGCAGCTCGCGTGGAGCCCGCTATGGCTACACCTTC. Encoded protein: CSSRGARYGYTF.

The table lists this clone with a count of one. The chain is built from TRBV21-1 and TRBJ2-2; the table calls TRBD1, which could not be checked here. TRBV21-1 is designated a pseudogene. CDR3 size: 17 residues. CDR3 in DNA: TGTGCCAGCATGCATACCTGGGGCCCGGCACACACCGGGGAGCTGTTTTTT. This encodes CASMHTWGPAHTGELFF.

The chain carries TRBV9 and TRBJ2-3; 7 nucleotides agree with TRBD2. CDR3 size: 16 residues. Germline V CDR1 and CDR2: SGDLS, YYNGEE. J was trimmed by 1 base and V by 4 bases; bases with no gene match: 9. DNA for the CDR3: TGTGCCAGCAGCCTAGGACGGGCGGGGGGCACAGATACGCAGTATTTT. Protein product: CASSLGRAGGTDTQYF.

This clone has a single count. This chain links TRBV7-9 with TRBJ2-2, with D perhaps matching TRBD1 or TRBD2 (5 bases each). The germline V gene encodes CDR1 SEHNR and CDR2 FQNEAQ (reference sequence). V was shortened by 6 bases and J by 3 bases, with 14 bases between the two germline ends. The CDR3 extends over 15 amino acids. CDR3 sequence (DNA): TGTGCCAGCAGGGAACCGGGACGGTACACCGGGGAGCTGTTTTTT. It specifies CASREPGRYTGELFF.

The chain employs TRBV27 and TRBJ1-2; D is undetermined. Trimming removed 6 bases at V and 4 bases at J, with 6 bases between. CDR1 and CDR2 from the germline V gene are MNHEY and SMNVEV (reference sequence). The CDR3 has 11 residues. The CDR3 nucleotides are TGTGCCAGCAGCGACCGCTATGGCTACACCTTC. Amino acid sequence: CASSDRYGYTF.

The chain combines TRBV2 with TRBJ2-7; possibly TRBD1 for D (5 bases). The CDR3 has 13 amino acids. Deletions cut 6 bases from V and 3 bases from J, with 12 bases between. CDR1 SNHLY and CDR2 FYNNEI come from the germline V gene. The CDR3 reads CASREQANYEQYF. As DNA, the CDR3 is TGTGCCAGCAGGGAACAGGCGAACTACGAGCAGTACTTC.

In nucleotides, the CDR3 is TGTGCCAGCAGCTTAGTGGCGCCTCCTGGGGAGCAGTACTTC. Protein: CASSLVAPPGEQYF. The rearrangement joins TRBV7-8 to TRBJ2-7, with no clear D. CDR3 size: 14 residues. CDR1 and CDR2 from the germline V gene are SGHVS and FQNEAQ. Trimming left V 1 base short and J 7 bases short, with 14 bases between.

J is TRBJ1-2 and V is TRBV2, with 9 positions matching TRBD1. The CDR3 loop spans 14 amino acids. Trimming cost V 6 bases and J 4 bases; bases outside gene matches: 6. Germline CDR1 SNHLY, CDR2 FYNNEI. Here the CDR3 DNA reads TGTGCCAGCAGAACCGGGACAGGGACCTATGGCTACACCTTC. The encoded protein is CASRTGTGTYGYTF.

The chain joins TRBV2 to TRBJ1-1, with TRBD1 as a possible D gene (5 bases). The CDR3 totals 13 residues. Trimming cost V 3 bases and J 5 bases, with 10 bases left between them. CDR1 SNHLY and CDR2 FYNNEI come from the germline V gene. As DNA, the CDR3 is TGTGCCAGCAGTGATCGGGGCGAAACTGAAGCTTTCTTT. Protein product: CASSDRGETEAFF.

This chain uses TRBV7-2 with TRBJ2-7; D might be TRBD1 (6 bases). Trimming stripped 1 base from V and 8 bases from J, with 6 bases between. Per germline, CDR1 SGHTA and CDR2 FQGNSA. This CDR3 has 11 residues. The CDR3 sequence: CASSLGGQQYF. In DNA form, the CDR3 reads TGTGCCAGCAGCTTAGGGGGGCAGCAGTACTTC.

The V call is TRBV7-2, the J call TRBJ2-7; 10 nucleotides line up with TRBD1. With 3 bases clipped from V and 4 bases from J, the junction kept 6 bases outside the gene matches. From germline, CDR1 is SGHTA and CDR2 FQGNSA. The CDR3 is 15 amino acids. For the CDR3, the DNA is TGTGCCAGCAGCTTCTCAGGACAGGGGGGGTACGAGCAGTACTTC. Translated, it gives CASSFSGQGGYEQYF.

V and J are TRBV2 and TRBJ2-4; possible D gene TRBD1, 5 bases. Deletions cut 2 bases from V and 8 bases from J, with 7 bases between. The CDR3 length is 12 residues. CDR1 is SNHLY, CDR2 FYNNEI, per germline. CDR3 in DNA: TGTGCCAGCAGTGAACAGGGATACATTCAGTACTTC. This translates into CASSEQGYIQYF.

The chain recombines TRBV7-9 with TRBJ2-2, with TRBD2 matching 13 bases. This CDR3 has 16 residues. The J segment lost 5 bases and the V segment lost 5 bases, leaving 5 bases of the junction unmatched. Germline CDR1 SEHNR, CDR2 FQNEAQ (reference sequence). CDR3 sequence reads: CASSRTSGSRTGELFF. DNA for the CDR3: TGTGCCAGCAGCCGGACTAGCGGGAGCAGGACCGGGGAGCTGTTTTTT.

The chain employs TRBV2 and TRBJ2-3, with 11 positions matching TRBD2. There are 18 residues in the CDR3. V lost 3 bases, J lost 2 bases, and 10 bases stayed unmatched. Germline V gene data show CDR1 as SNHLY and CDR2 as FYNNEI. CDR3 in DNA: TGTGCCAGCAGTGAGTTTCTAGCGGGGGGACCCACCACAGATACGCAGTATTTT. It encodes CASSEFLAGGPTTDTQYF.

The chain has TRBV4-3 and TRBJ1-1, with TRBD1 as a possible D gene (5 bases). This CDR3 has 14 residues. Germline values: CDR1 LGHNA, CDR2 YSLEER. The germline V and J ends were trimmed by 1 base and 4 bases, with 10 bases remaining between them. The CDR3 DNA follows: TGCGCCAGCAGCCAAGTAAGGGGAGCCACTGAAGCTTTCTTT. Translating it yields CASSQVRGATEAFF.

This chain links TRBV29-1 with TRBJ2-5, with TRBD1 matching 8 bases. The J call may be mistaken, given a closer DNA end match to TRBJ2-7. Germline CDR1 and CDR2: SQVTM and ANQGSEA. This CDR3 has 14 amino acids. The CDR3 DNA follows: TGCAGCGCCCTGCCGGACAGGGCCTCCTACGAGCAGTACTTC. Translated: CSALPDRASYEQYF.

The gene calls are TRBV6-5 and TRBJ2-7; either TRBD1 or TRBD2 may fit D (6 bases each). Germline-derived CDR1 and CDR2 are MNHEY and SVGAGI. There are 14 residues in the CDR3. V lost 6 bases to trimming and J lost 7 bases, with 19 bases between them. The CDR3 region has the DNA TGTGCCAGCAGCGCCCCGGGGGCCACCTGGGAGCAGTACTTC. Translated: CASSAPGATWEQYF.

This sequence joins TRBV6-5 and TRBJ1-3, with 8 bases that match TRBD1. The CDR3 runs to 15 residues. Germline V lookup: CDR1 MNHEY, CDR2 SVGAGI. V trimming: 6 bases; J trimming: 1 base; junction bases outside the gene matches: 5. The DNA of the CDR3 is TGTGCCAGCAGCCAAGACAGGGGATCTGGAAACACCATATATTTT. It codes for CASSQDRGSGNTIYF.

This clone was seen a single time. CDR3 nucleotide sequence: TGTGCCAGCAGCGTAGCTCGGGGATCCGATACGCAGTATTTT. This sequence encodes CASSVARGSDTQYF. The rearrangement uses TRBV9 and TRBJ2-3, with a weak D call TRBD2 (5 bases). Germline V gene lookup returns CDR1 SGDLS and CDR2 YYNGEE. Trimming removed 0 bases at V and 6 bases at J, with 11 bases between. CDR3 length: 14 amino acids.

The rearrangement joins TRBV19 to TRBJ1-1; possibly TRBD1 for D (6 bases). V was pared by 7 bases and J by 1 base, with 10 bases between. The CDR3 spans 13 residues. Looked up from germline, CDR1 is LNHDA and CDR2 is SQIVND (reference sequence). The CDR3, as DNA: TGTGCCAGTAAGGCGGGGGCGAACACTGAAGCTTTCTTT. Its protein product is CASKAGANTEAFF.

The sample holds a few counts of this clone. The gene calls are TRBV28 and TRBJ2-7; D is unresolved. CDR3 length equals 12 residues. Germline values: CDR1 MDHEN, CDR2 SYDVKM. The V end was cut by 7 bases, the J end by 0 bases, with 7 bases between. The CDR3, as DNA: TGTGCCAGCACGGAGAGCTCCTACGAGCAGTACTTC. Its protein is CASTESSYEQYF.